One sample yielded the 14 T cell receptor beta chains listed below, sequenced in a study of CD8+ T cells in alopecia areata. Sequencing used cDNA as its template, made by extracting RNA and reverse transcribing it. Method: immunoSEQ multiplex PCR; TCRdb's copy keeps in-frame clones and lacks some. There are 100,000 to 130,000 clones in the sample; roughly 60% occur only once, and under 25% lies in the top ten. Material: CD8+ T cells sorted from blood. Source of these receptors: a human donor in good health.

V gene TRBV13 combines with J gene TRBJ2-5, with 7 bases fitting TRBD1. V lost 7 bases to trimming and J lost 5 bases; unmatched junction nucleotides: 7. Germline CDR1 PRHDT, CDR2 FYEKMQ (reference sequence). CDR3 length: 13 amino acids. CDR3: CASTPQGFETQYF. The CDR3 DNA reads as TGTGCCAGCACCCCACAGGGGTTCGAGACCCAGTACTTC.

This clone has only one observation. This rearrangement joins TRBV5-1 to TRBJ1-2, with 9 bases lining up with TRBD1. V lost 4 bases and J lost 0; bases outside the gene matches: 13. The CDR3 contains 18 residues. Germline assignment: CDR1 SGHRS and CDR2 YFSETQ. CDR3 loop: CASSASRTGARTNYGYTF. CDR3 DNA sequence: TGCGCCAGCAGCGCCAGTCGGACAGGGGCTCGGACTAACTATGGCTACACCTTC.

This chain uses TRBV11-2 with TRBJ2-3, with 7 bases that match TRBD2. With V trimmed by 4 bases and J by 5 bases, 9 bases remained unmatched. Germline CDR1 SGHAT, CDR2 FQNNGV. The CDR3 contains 15 residues. CDR3 bases: TGTGCCAGCAGCTCCGAGGGACTATCAGTAGATACGCAGTATTTT. Amino acids: CASSSEGLSVDTQYF.

This clone occurred a few times. This chain joins TRBV7-8 and TRBJ1-4, with TRBD1 as a possible D gene (5 bases). CDR3 length: 15 amino acids. The V end lost 5 bases, the J end lost 0 bases, and 10 bases lay between the germline ends. From germline, CDR1 is SGHVS and CDR2 FQNEAQ. Written as DNA, the CDR3 is TGTGCCAGCAGCCTCACAGGAACAACTAATGAAAAACTGTTTTTT. It translates to CASSLTGTTNEKLFF.

This clone was detected only once. This CDR3 reads CASSLIDRGDEQYF. CDR3 nucleotide sequence: TGCGCCAGCAGCTTGATAGACAGGGGCGACGAGCAGTACTTC. The J gene is TRBJ2-7, the V gene TRBV5-1, with 8 bases aligning to TRBD1. This CDR3 is 14 amino acids long. Germline V CDR1 and CDR2: SGHRS, YFSETQ. The trim removed 1 base at V and 5 bases at J, leaving 5 bases unmatched.

As for this clone: One junction end disagrees with the germline gene, perhaps due to a read error. This chain links TRBV5-4 with TRBJ1-1; no firm D call. The CDR3 contains 15 residues. Looked up from germline, CDR1 is SGHNT and CDR2 is YYREEE (reference sequence). This CDR3 is CASSSQTGRPTEAFF. CDR3 coding DNA: TGCGCCAGCAGCTCGCAGACCGGACGCCCTACTGAAGCTTTCTTT.

The V gene is TRBV25-1, the J gene TRBJ1-4, with TRBD1 matching over 11 bases. Germline CDR1 and CDR2: MGHDK and SYGVNS. This CDR3 region has 15 residues. Trimming removed 5 bases from V and 8 bases from J; junction bases left unmatched: 7. CDR3 in amino acids: CASSPDGTGGEKLFF. As DNA, the CDR3 is TGTGCCAGCAGTCCCGATGGGACAGGGGGGGAAAAACTGTTTTTT.

This clone was counted a few times. The V call is TRBV6-5, the J call TRBJ2-1, with 7 bases aligning to TRBD2. The CDR3 covers 16 residues. After removal of 2 bases from V and 0 bases from J, the junction contained 4 bases not matched to a gene. CDR1 MNHEY and CDR2 SVGAGI come from the germline V gene. In nucleotides, the CDR3 is TGTGCCAGCAGTTACCTCGGGGGGAGCTCCTACAATGAGCAGTTCTTC. Encoded protein: CASSYLGGSSYNEQFF.

This clone was seen only a few times. The V gene is TRBV9, the J gene TRBJ2-5, with no clear D. V was cut by 4 bases and J by 2 bases, with 9 bases left in between. Germline-derived CDR1 and CDR2 are SGDLS and YYNGEE. This CDR3 is built from 13 residues. In DNA form, the CDR3 reads TGTGCCAGCAGCCCACAAGCTCAAGAGACCCAGTACTTC. It translates to CASSPQAQETQYF.

The V call is TRBV11-3, the J call TRBJ1-1; D might be TRBD1 (5 bases). Germline V gene data show CDR1 as SGHNT and CDR2 as YENEEA. The CDR3 spans 17 residues. Trimming left V 0 bases short and J 4 bases short, with 18 bases between. CDR3 loop: CASSLDRGTVVSTEAFF. CDR3 coding DNA: TGTGCCAGCAGCTTAGATCGCGGGACGGTGGTTAGCACTGAAGCTTTCTTT.

J is TRBJ1-6 and V is TRBV2, with D uncertain. Germline V lookup: CDR1 SNHLY, CDR2 FYNNEI. The CDR3 spans 14 residues. V lost 6 bases, J lost 8 bases, and 14 bases lay in between. In nucleotides, the CDR3 is TGTGCCAGCAGCCCGGCCAGCGGGTATTCACCCCTCCACTTT. As protein: CASSPASGYSPLHF.

This chain connects TRBV4-1 to TRBJ1-1, with 9 bases aligning to TRBD1. J was trimmed by 4 bases and V by 8 bases; bases with no gene match: 11. The germline gives CDR1 MGHRA, CDR2 YSYEKL. This CDR3 spans 15 amino acids. The CDR3 spells CASHTGGPVSTEAFF. In DNA form, the CDR3 reads TGCGCCAGCCACACAGGGGGCCCGGTCAGCACTGAAGCTTTCTTT.

This clone was picked up a small number of times. At one end the junction does not follow the germline gene, possibly because of a read error. The rearrangement joins TRBV11-2 to TRBJ2-1; D possibly corresponds to TRBD2 (6 bases). The CDR3 sequence is 15 residues long. The germline V gene has CDR1 SGHAT and CDR2 FQNNGV. The CDR3 sequence is CASSQDFGGTNEQFF. The DNA for the CDR3 is TGCGCCAGCAGCCAAGATTTCGGGGGAACCAATGAGCAGTTCTTC.

The chain couples TRBV27 to TRBJ1-5; no reliable D call. CDR3 length: 14 amino acids. Between the trimmed V and J ends, which lost 0 bases and 1 base, there was a span of 4 bases. Germline assignment: CDR1 MNHEY and CDR2 SMNVEV (reference sequence). The CDR3 region is CASSLSRSNQPQHF. DNA for the CDR3: TGTGCCAGCAGTTTATCACGGAGCAATCAGCCCCAGCATTTT.